The rows below give T cell receptor beta chains drawn from one sample of a study of blood T cells in healthy people across ages. MiXCR was run by TCRdb on the 5' RACE reads, yielding one entry per CDR3 protein. The sample holds roughly 1.6 million distinct CDR3 sequences, roughly a third seen once. Sequenced sample: blood. The receptors derive from a young woman in good health. CDR3s include the opening cysteine and the closing phenylalanine or tryptophan. The D gene is left open where the match is weak. Not every row has a clone size; where given, it reads once, few, many or a size class.

CSVEDRVEIGGYTF	TGCAGCGTTGAAGACAGGGTAGAAATCGGTGGCTACACCTTC	TRBV29-1	TRBJ1-2	-	few
CSARDLQGGGPQHF	TGCAGTGCTAGAGATCTCCAGGGCGGTGGGCCCCAGCATTTT	TRBV20-1	TRBJ1-5	-	few
CASSLVGGTGSNEQYF	TGTGCCAGCAGTCTAGTGGGTGGGACAGGTTCCAACGAGCAGTACTTC	TRBV27	TRBJ2-7	TRBD1	-
CACSEGLGQFF	TGTGCCTGCAGTGAAGGGTTGGGGCAGTTCTTC	TRBV6-1	TRBJ2-1	-	-
CAQRASSYNEQFF	TGTGCCCAGCGGGCCAGCTCCTACAATGAGCAGTTCTTC	TRBV7-2	TRBJ2-1	-	-
CSASKPAAYEQYF	TGCAGTGCTAGTAAGCCAGCAGCCTACGAGCAGTACTTC	TRBV20-1	TRBJ2-7	-	-
CASSAGRETNEKLFF	TGCGCCAGCAGCGCCGGACGGGAGACTAATGAAAAACTGTTTTTT	TRBV5-1	TRBJ1-4	-	-
CASSLVFDTVDYEQYF	TGTGCCAGCAGCTTAGTCTTTGATACGGTCGACTACGAGCAGTACTTC	TRBV7-9	TRBJ2-7	-	few
CASSLVGGLRAFF	TGCGCCAGCAGCTTGGTCGGGGGGTTAAGGGCTTTCTTT	TRBV5-1	TRBJ1-1	-	-
CSARNTGPTPLHF	TGCAGTGCTAGAAACACAGGACCAACACCCCTCCACTTT	TRBV20-1	TRBJ1-6	-	few
CASSPTGAQLYNEQFF	TGTGCCAGCAGCCCAACGGGGGCCCAGCTTTACAATGAGCAGTTCTTC	TRBV13	TRBJ2-1	-	once
CASSLAEEGTEAFF	TGTGCCAGCAGCTTAGCTGAGGAGGGCACTGAAGCTTTCTTT	TRBV13	TRBJ1-1	-	many
CASSPRGTSGGSYEQYF	TGTGCCAGCAGCCCAAGAGGGACTAGCGGGGGCTCCTACGAGCAGTACTTC	TRBV7-2	TRBJ2-7	TRBD2	-
CATRGKSSTDTQYF	TGTGCCACCCGAGGGAAGTCGAGCACAGATACGCAGTATTTT	TRBV6-2/TRBV6-3	TRBJ2-3	-	-
CASSLGASAYEQYF	TGTGCCAGCAGCTTAGGAGCAAGTGCCTACGAGCAGTACTTC	TRBV7-9	TRBJ2-7	-	-
CASSQGSPSNQPQHF	TGTGCCAGCAGTCAGGGCTCCCCTAGCAATCAGCCCCAGCATTTT	TRBV6-6	TRBJ1-5	-	few
CASSRMLAGGLGSYNEQFF	TGTGCCAGCAGCCGCATGCTGGCGGGGGGGCTGGGCTCCTACAATGAGCAGTTCTTC	TRBV7-2	TRBJ2-1	TRBD2	few
CASSQMTGELFF	TGTGCCAGCAGCCAGATGACCGGGGAGCTGTTTTTT	TRBV7-9	TRBJ2-2	-	-
CASSLANLETQYF	TGTGCCAGCAGCTTAGCTAATTTGGAGACCCAGTACTTC	TRBV7-8	TRBJ2-5	-	-
CSVRDRRSGNEQFF	TGCAGCGTACGGGACCGCCGTTCGGGAAATGAGCAGTTCTTC	TRBV29-1	TRBJ2-1	-	many